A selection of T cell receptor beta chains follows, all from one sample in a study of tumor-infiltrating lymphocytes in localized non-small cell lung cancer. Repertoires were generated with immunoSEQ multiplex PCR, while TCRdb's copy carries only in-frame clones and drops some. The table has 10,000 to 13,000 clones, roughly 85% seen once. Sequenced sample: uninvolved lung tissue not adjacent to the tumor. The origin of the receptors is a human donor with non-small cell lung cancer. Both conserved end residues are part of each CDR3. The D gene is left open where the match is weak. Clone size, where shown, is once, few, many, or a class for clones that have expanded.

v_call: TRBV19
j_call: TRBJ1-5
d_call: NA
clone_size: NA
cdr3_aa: CASSPPQVSNQPQHF
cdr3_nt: TGTGCCAGTAGTCCCCCGCAGGTGAGCAATCAGCCCCAGCATTTT

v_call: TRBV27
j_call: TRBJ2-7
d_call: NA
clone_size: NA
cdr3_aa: CASSSTNLGSSEQYF
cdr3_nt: TGTGCCAGCAGCTCCACAAACCTAGGGTCCAGCGAGCAGTACTTC

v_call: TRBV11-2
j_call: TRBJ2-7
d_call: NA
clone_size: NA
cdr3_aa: CASSSTPGPSYEQYF
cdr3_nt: TGTGCCAGCAGCTCCACCCCGGGGCCATCCTACGAGCAGTACTTC

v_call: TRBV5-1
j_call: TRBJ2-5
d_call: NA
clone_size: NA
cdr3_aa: CASSLGGPQETQYF
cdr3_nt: TGCGCCAGCAGCTTGGGGGGTCCCCAAGAGACCCAGTACTTC

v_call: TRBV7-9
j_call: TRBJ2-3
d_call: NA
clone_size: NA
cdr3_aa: CASSPGGNTDTQYF
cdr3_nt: TGTGCCAGCTCCCCTGGCGGAAACACAGATACGCAGTATTTT

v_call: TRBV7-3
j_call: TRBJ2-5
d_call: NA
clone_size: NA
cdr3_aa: CASSLDLGETQYF
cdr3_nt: TGTGCCAGCAGCTTAGATCTCGGGGAGACCCAGTACTTC

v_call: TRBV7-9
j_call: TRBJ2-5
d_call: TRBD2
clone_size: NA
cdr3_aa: CASSDSGGEETQYF
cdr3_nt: TGTGCCAGCAGCGACAGCGGGGGGGAAGAGACCCAGTACTTC

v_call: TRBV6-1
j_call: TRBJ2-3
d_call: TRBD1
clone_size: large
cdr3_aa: CASTRTGDTDTQYF
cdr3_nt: TGTGCCAGCACAAGGACAGGGGACACAGATACGCAGTATTTT

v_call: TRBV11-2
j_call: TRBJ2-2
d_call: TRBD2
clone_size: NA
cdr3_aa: CASSFRLAQNTGELFF
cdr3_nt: TGTGCCAGCAGCTTTCGACTAGCGCAGAACACCGGGGAGCTGTTTTTT

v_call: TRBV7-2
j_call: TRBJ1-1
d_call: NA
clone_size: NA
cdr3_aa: CASSSHSNTEAFF
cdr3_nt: TGTGCCAGCAGCTCCCACTCGAACACTGAAGCTTTCTTT

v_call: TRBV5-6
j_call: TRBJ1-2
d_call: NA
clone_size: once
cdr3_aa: CASSFVSGRNYGYTF
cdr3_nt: TGTGCCAGCAGCTTTGTCTCAGGGAGGAACTATGGCTACACCTTC

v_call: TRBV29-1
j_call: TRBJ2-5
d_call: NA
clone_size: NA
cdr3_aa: CSVEDPWAPTQETQYF
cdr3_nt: TGCAGCGTTGAAGATCCCTGGGCCCCTACACAAGAGACCCAGTACTTC

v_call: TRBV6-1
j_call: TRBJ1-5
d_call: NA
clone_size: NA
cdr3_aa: CASSLTGRQPQHF
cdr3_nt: TGTGCCAGCAGCCTGACAGGTCGGCAGCCCCAGCATTTT

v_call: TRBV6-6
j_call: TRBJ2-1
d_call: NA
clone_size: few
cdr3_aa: CASRPITGKSANEQFF
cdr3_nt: TGTGCCAGCAGACCCATCACAGGGAAATCCGCCAATGAGCAGTTCTTC

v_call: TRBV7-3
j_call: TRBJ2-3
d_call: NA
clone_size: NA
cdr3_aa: CASSLTASENTQYF
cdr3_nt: TGTGCCAGCAGCTTAACCGCCAGCGAAAATACGCAGTATTTT

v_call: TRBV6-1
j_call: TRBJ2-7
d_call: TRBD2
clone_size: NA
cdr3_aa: CASSEGTSGNSYEQYF
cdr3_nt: TGTGCCAGCAGTGAAGGGACTAGCGGAAACTCCTACGAGCAGTACTTC

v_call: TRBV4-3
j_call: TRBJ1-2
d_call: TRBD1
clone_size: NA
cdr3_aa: CASSPQGARGYTF
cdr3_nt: TGCGCCAGCAGCCCTCAGGGGGCGAGGGGCTACACCTTC

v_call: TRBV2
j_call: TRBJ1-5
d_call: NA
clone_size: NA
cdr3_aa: CASSERRDPQPQHF
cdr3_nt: TGTGCCAGCAGTGAACGAAGGGACCCTCAGCCCCAGCATTTT

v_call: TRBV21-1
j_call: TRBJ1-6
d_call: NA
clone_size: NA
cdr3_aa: CAGIYNSPLHF
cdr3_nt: TGTGCAGGGATTTATAATTCACCCCTCCACTTT

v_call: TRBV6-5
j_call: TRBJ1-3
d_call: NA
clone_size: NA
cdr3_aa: CASSKDSSGNTIYF
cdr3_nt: TGTGCCAGCTCTAAGGACTCCTCTGGAAACACCATATATTTT